A selection of T cell receptor beta chains follows, all from one sample in a study of cytomegalovirus exposure and HLA in healthy donors. This table comes from immunoSEQ multiplex PCR, and its TCRdb copy is limited to in-frame clones, with some not included. The table has 100,000 to 120,000 clones, roughly an eighth seen once. The sequencing sample was made of PBMCs. The receptor set was obtained from a man aged 35-49 years in good health and CMV-seropositive. Both conserved end residues are part of each CDR3. The order of the fields is clone size, J gene, D gene, V gene, CDR3 DNA, CDR3 protein. A D gene is named only where the DNA matches it firmly. Clone size, where shown, is once, few, many, or a class for clones that have expanded.

>few|TRBJ2-1|TRBD2|TRBV9
TGTGCCAGCAGCGACTCTAGCGGGAGGGGATGGTTCTTC
CASSDSSGRGWFF
>-|TRBJ1-5|-|TRBV7-9
TGTGCCAGCAGCTCAGACAGGCTCAATCAGCCCCAGCATTTT
CASSSDRLNQPQHF
>few|TRBJ1-3|-|TRBV6-5
TGTGCCAGCAGTTTATACAGTGGTTTCTCTGGAAACACCATATATTTT
CASSLYSGFSGNTIYF
>few|TRBJ2-1|TRBD2|TRBV6-4
TGTGCCAGCAGTGACTCGAGGACTAGCGGGATTGATGAGCAGTTCTTC
CASSDSRTSGIDEQFF
>-|TRBJ2-5|TRBD1|TRBV15
TGTGCCACCGGCACTATCAGGGGGATCTACCAAGAGACCCAGTACTTC
CATGTIRGIYQETQYF
>few|TRBJ2-7|-|TRBV15
TGTGCCACCAGCAGAGGGGCGGGTCGGGAGCAGTACTTC
CATSRGAGREQYF
>few|TRBJ1-4|TRBD1|TRBV6-5
TGTGCCAGCAGTTACATGGGGACAGGGGCGCGTGAAAAACTGTTTTTT
CASSYMGTGAREKLFF
>few|TRBJ2-1|-|TRBV5-1
TGCGCCAGCAGCGAGGAAGATAACTCCTACAATGAGCAGTTCTTC
CASSEEDNSYNEQFF
>few|TRBJ2-7|TRBD2|TRBV6-6
TGTGCCAGCGCCGAAGCGGGAGGAGTCTACGAGCAGTACTTC
CASAEAGGVYEQYF
>-|TRBJ2-7|-|TRBV18
TGTGCCAGCTCACCCCGGACAGTTAGCTCCTACGAGCAGTACTTC
CASSPRTVSSYEQYF
>few|TRBJ2-2|-|TRBV29-1
TGCAGCGTTGAGTGGGAGGCCACCGGGGAGCTGTTTTTT
CSVEWEATGELFF
>few|TRBJ1-5|-|TRBV7-8
TGTGCCAGCAGCTTAGCCGGCACGGGGGGCAATCAGCCCCAGCATTTT
CASSLAGTGGNQPQHF
>-|TRBJ1-3|TRBD1|TRBV4-1
TGCGCCAGCAGCCAAGGGACAGGGTACCGAAACACCATATATTTT
CASSQGTGYRNTIYF
>-|TRBJ2-5|TRBD1|TRBV7-9
TGTGCCAGCACCCCGCAGGCGACTCCGGACAGGTCTTCCCAAGAGACCCAGTACTTC
CASTPQATPDRSSQETQYF
>-|TRBJ2-2|TRBD1|TRBV18
TGTGCCAGCTCACCTAGACAGGGAAACACCGGGGAGCTGTTTTTT
CASSPRQGNTGELFF